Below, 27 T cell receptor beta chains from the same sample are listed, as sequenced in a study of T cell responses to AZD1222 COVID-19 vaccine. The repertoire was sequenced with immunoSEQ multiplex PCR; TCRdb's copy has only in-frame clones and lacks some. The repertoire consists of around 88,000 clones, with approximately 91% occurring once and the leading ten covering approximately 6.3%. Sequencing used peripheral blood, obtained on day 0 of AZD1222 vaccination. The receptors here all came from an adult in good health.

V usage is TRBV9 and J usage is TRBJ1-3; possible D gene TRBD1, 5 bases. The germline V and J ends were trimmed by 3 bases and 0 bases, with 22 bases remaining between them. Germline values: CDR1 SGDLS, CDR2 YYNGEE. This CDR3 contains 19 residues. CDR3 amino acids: CASSANLHRDRNSGNTIYF. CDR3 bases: TGTGCCAGCAGCGCCAATCTCCATCGGGACCGGAACTCTGGAAACACCATATATTTT.

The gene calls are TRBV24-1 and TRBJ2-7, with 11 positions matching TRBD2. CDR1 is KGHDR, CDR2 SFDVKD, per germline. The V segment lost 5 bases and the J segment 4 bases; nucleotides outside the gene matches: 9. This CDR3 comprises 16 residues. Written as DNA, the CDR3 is TGTGCCACCAGTGCCGGGAGGGCTAGCGGGAGGTACGAGCAGTACTTC. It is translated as CATSAGRASGRYEQYF.

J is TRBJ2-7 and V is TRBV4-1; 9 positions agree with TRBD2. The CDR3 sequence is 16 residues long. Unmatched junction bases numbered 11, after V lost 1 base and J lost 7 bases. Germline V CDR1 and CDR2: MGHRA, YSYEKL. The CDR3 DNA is TGCGCCAGCAGCCAAGCATCCGGGACTAGCACCTGGGAGCAGTACTTC. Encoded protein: CASSQASGTSTWEQYF.

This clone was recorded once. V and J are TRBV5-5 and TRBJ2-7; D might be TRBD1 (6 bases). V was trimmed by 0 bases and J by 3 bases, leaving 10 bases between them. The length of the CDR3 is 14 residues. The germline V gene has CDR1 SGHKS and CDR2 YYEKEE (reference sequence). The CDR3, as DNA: TGTGCCAGCAGCTTGGGGATAGGGGGCTACGAGCAGTACTTC. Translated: CASSLGIGGYEQYF.

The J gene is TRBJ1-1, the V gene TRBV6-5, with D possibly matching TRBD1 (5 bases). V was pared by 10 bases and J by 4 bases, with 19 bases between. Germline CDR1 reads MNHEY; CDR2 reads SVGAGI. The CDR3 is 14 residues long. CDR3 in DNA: TGTGCCACCGTGGGGTGGGGCGAGGGCACTGAAGCTTTCTTT. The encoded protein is CATVGWGEGTEAFF.

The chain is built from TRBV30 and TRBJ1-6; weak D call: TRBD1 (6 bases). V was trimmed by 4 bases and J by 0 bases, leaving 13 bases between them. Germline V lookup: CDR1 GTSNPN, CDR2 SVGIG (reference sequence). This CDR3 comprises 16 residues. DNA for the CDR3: TGTGCCTGGAACAGGGAAGGGAGCTCCTATAATTCACCCCTCCACTTT. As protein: CAWNREGSSYNSPLHF. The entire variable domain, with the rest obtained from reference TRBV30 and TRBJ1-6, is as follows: SQTIHQWPATLVQPVGSPLSLECTVEGTSNPNLYWYRQAAGRGLQLLFYSVGIGQISSEVPQNLSASRPQDRQFILSSKKLLLSDSGFYLCAWNREGSSYNSPLHFGNGTRLTVT.

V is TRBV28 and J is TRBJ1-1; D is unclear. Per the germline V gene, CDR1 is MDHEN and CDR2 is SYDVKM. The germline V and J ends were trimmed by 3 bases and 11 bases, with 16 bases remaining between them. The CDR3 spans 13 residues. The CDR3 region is CASSFAHLQGAFF. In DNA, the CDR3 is TGTGCCAGCAGTTTCGCGCACCTACAAGGGGCTTTCTTT.

The CDR3: CASKRQGIAGNTIYF. CDR3 DNA: TGTGCCAGCAAGCGACAGGGTATCGCTGGAAACACCATATATTTT. V usage is TRBV6-5 and J usage is TRBJ1-3; 7 bases align to TRBD1. With 7 bases clipped from V and 2 bases from J, the junction kept 8 bases outside the gene matches. Looked up from germline, CDR1 is MNHEY and CDR2 is SVGAGI. CDR3 size: 15 residues.

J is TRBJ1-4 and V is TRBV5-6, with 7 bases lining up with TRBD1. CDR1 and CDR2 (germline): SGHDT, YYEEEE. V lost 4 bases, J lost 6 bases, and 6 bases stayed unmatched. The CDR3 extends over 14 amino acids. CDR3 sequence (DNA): TGTGCCAGCAGCCCAACAGACAGGGATGAAAAACTGTTTTTT. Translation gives CASSPTDRDEKLFF.

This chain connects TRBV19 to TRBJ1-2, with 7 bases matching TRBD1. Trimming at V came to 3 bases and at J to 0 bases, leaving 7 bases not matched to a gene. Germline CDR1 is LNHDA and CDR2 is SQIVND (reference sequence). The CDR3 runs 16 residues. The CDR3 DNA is TGTGCCAGTAGTATTTCGACAGGGCAGTCTAACTATGGCTACACCTTC. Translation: CASSISTGQSNYGYTF.

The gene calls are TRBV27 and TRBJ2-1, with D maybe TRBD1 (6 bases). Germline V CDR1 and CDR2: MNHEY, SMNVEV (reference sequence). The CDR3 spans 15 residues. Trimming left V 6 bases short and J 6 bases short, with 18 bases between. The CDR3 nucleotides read TGTGCCAGCAGCTTCCGGGACAACTTGGCCAATGAGCAGTTCTTC. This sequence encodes CASSFRDNLANEQFF.

The DNA for the CDR3 is TGTGCCAGCAGTAAACCCCTGATCTCCTACGAGCAGTACTTC. Encoded protein: CASSKPLISYEQYF. V gene TRBV6-5 combines with J gene TRBJ2-7; D is unresolved. In germline, CDR1 is MNHEY, CDR2 SVGAGI. There are 14 residues in the CDR3. V lost 5 bases, J lost 0 bases, and 11 bases lay in between.

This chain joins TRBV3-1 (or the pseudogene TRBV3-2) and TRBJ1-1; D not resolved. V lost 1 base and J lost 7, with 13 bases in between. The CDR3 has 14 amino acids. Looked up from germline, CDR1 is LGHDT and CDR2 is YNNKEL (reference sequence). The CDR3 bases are TGTGCCAGCAGCCAAGGGATTCTTCCCAATGAAGCTTTCTTT. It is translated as CASSQGILPNEAFF.

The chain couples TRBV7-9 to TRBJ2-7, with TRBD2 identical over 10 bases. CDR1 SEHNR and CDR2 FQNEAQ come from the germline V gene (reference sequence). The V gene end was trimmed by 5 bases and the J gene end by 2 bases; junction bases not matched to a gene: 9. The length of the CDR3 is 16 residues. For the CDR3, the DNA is TGTGCCAGCAGCCCCAGCGGGGGGGCGAATACCTACGAGCAGTACTTC. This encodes CASSPSGGANTYEQYF.

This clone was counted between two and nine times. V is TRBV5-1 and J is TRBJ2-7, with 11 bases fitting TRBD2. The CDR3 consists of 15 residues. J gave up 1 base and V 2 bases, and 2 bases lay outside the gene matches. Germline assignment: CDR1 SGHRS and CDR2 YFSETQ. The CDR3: CASSLLAGASYEQYF. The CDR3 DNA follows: TGCGCCAGCAGCTTACTAGCGGGAGCGTCCTACGAGCAGTACTTC.

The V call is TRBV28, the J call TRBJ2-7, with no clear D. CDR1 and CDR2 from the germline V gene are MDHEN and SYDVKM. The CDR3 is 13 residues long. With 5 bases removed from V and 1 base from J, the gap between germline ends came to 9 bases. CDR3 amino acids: CASSPNWSYEQYF. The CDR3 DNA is TGTGCCAGCAGTCCGAACTGGTCCTACGAGCAGTACTTC.

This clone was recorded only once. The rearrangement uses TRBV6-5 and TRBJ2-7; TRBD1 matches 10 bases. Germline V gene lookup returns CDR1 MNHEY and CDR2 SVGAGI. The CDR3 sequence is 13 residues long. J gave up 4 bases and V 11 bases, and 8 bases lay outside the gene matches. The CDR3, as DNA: TGTGCCGTACAGACAGGGGGCAAATACGAGCAGTACTTC. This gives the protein CAVQTGGKYEQYF.

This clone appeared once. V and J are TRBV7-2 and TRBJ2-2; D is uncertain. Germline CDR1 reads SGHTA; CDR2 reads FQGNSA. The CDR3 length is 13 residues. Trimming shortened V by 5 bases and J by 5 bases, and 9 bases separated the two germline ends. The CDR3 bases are TGTGCCAGCAGCGTCCAGAGGACCGGGGAGCTGTTTTTT. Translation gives CASSVQRTGELFF.

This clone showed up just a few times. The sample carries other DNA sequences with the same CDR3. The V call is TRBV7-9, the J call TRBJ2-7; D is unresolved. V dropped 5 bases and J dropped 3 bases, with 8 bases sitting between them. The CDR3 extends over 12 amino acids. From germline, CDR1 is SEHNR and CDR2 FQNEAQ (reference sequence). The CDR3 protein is CASSLTNYEQYF. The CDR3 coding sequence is TGTGCCAGCAGCCTCACAAACTACGAGCAGTACTTC.

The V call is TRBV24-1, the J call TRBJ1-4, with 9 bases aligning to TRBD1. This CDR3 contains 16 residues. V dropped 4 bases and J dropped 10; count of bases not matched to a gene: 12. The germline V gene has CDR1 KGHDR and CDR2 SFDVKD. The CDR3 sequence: CATSDSTGQGWGKLFF. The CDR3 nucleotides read TGTGCCACCAGTGACTCGACTGGACAGGGGTGGGGAAAACTGTTTTTT.

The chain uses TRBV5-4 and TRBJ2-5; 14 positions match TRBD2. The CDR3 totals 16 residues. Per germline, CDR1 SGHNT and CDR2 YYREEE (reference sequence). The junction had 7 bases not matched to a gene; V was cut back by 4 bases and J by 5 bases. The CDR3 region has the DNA TGTGCCAGCAGCACCGGGACTAGCGGGAGTCGGGAGACCCAGTACTTC. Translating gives CASSTGTSGSRETQYF.

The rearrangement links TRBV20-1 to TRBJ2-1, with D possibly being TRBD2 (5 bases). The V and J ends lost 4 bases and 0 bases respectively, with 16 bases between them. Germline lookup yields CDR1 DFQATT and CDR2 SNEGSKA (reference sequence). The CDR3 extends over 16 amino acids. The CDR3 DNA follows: TGCAGTGCTATTGACTTCAAGCGGAGCTCCTACAATGAGCAGTTCTTC. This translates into CSAIDFKRSSYNEQFF.

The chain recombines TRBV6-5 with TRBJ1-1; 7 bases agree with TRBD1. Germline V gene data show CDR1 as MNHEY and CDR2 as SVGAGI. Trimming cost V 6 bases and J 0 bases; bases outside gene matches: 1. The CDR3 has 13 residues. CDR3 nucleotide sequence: TGTGCCAGCAGGGGACAGATGAACACTGAAGCTTTCTTT. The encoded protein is CASRGQMNTEAFF.

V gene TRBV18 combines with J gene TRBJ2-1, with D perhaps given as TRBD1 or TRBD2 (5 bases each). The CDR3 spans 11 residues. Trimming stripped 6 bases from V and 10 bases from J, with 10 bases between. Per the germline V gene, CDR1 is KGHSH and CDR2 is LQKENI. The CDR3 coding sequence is TGTGCCAGCTCTCTCCGGGACGAGCAGTTCTTC. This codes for CASSLRDEQFF.

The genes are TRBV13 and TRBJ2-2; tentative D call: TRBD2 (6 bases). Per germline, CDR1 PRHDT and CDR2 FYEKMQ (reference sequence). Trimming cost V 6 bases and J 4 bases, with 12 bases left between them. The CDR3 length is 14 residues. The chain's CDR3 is CASRTARGTGELFF. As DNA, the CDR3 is TGTGCCAGCAGGACAGCGCGGGGCACCGGGGAGCTGTTTTTT.

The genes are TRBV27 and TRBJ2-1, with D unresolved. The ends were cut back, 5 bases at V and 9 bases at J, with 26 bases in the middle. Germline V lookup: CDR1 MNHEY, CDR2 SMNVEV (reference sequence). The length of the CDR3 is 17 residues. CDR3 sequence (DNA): TGTGCCAGCAGTCCCCCTCAGGCGAGGACCCGGACCAGTGAGCAGTTCTTC. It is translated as CASSPPQARTRTSEQFF.

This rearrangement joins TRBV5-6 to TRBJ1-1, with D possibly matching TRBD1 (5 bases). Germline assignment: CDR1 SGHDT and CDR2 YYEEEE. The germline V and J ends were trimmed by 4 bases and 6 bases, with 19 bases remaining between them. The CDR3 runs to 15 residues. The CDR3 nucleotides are TGTGCCAGCAGCGGGACCGAGGGTCGCTACTCTGAAGCTTTCTTT. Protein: CASSGTEGRYSEAFF.